The T cell receptor beta chain described here comes from a study of T cell repertoires in cytomegalovirus infection. Study information: Shared public TCR beta signatures pointed to both CMV infection and a matching HLA type.

Germline CDR1 and CDR2: SSHAT and FNYEAQ (reference sequence). CDR3 size: 15 residues. For this clonotype: Its antigen is not identified. One junction end does not reproduce the germline sequence, and a read error may be involved.

Notes on the study in general: In two of eight donors, the top clonotype was HLA-C-restricted CMV-specific.

TCRdb reanalysed the reads using MiXCR and keeps one entry per CDR3 protein. The table has some 940,000 distinct CDR3 sequences, 31% seen once. The TCR comes from a human donor in good health (CMV status not recorded). Some clones in this sample may be carry-over from other donors' samples. Here the sequenced sample was cultured CD8+ T cells from PBMCs, taken from culture after CMV antigen stimulation. The rearrangement uses TRBV7-7 and TRBJ2-5; D might be TRBD2 (6 bases). The CDR3 loop reads CASSLRLDGQGTQYF. The CDR3, as DNA: TGTGCTAGCAGCCTCAGACTAGACGGGCAGGGTACCCAGTACTTC.